The 21 T cell receptor beta chains below were found in one sample sequenced in a study of T cells in women clearing cervical HPV infection. The method was immunoSEQ multiplex PCR; TCRdb's version includes in-frame clones alone and lacks a portion of them. This sample carries some 50,000 clones, with 0.98% going to the ten biggest clones. Input material: blood buffy coat. Source of these receptors: a woman aged 18-70 years with a cervical HPV16 infection that either progressed to CIN3+ or cleared (not recorded which).

Turning to this clone: The CDR3 end falls 3 residues outside the read, so it is completed with the germline J gene. The chain links TRBV19 to TRBJ2-7, with 11 bases fitting TRBD1. This CDR3 is 15 amino acids long. Unmatched junction bases numbered 6, after V lost 2 bases and J lost 6 bases. Germline V gene sequence: CDR1 LNHDA, CDR2 SQIVND (reference sequence). The DNA read from the CDR3 is TGTGCCAGTAGTATACAAGGGACAGGGGGTGGCGAG. This gives the protein CASSIQGTGGGE. The whole CDR3 sequence is CASSIQGTGGGEQYF.

Turning to this clone: The CDR3 is cut off 3 residues early in the read; its end comes from the germline J gene. In the same sample, other DNA sequences code for this CDR3. The rearrangement uses TRBV7-9 and TRBJ2-4; the D gene is possibly TRBD1 (6 bases). Per germline, CDR1 SEHNR and CDR2 FQNEAQ (reference sequence). The length of the CDR3 is 13 residues. The CDR3 is CASSLEGVYGQYF. CDR3 bases read: TGTGCCAGCAGCCTAGAGGGGGTCTATGGT.

As to this clone: The CDR3 end falls 3 residues outside the read, so it is completed with the germline J gene. This chain links TRBV6-1 with TRBJ1-2, with 9 bases fitting TRBD1. V trimming: 1 base; J trimming: 4 bases; junction bases outside the gene matches: 7. Germline lookup yields CDR1 MNHNS and CDR2 SASEGT. The CDR3 spans 16 residues. This chain's CDR3 is CASSEGHRGLSYGYTF. Incomplete CDR3 DNA: TGTGCCAGCAGTGAAGGGCACAGGGGGCTTAGCTATGGC.

About this clone: The read falls 3 residues short of the CDR3 end, and the missing part is taken from the germline J gene. The genes are TRBV4-1 and TRBJ2-7; TRBD1 matches at 7 bases. Losses at the gene ends were 4 bases for V and 3 bases for J; bases not matched to a gene: 9. Germline CDR1 is MGHRA and CDR2 is YSYEKL. The CDR3 consists of 15 residues. CDR3 in amino acids: CASSPFGTELYEQYF. The part of the CDR3 DNA that was read is TGCGCCAGCAGCCCTTTCGGGACAGAACTCTACGAG.

About this clone itself: The junction does not match germline at one end; this may be a read error. With the read ending 3 residues before the CDR3 end, the germline J gene is used to fill in that end. The chain carries TRBV20-1 and TRBJ2-3; 8 positions agree with TRBD2. This CDR3 comprises 15 residues. Germline CDR1 reads DFQATT; CDR2 reads SNEGSKA (reference sequence). CDR3 in amino acids: CSAKSASGGTETQYF. The sequenced part of the CDR3 DNA is TGCAGTGCTAAATCAGCGAGCGGGGGAACAGAGACG.

Remarks on this clone: The read is 3 residues too short to cover the CDR3 end, so that end is filled in from the germline J gene. The gene calls are TRBV12-5 and TRBJ2-5, with 7 bases that match TRBD1. V gave up 5 bases and J gave up 3 bases; unmatched junction bases: 12. Germline V gene sequence: CDR1 LGHNT, CDR2 FRNRAP. The CDR3 extends over 16 amino acids. The covered CDR3 bases are TGTGCTAGTGGTATGGGGACAGCCTCCACCGAAGAGACC. Translation gives CASGMGTASTEET. The full CDR3 protein is CASGMGTASTEETQYF.

To note about this clone: The read terminates 3 residues before the CDR3 end, so the remaining end is supplied by the germline J gene. This chain connects TRBV11-2 to TRBJ1-2; no reliable D call. This CDR3 has 14 residues. V was trimmed by 6 bases and J by 3 bases, leaving 14 bases between them. From germline, CDR1 is SGHAT and CDR2 FQNNGV. The CDR3 here is CASRLGRGHYGYTF. The CDR3 DNA, read in part, is TGTGCCAGCAGACTAGGGCGGGGTCACTATGGC.

A note on this clone: The sequence runs out 3 residues before the end of the CDR3; the remainder is reconstructed from the germline J gene. J is TRBJ2-2 and V is TRBV7-9; 7 bases map to TRBD2. Germline CDR1 and CDR2: SEHNR and FQNEAQ (reference sequence). The CDR3 spans 15 residues. The ends lost 2 bases at V and 6 bases at J; junction bases unmatched: 6. Partial CDR3 DNA: TGTGCCAGCAGCTTACCCCGACTAGCCGCCGGGGAG. Protein product: CASSLPRLAAGE. The whole CDR3 region reads CASSLPRLAAGELFF.

To note about this clone: The CDR3 is cut off 3 residues early in the read; its end comes from the germline J gene. The rearrangement joins TRBV19 to TRBJ1-6; TRBD1 is a possible D gene (6 bases). The V end lost 6 bases, the J end lost 2 bases, and 17 bases lay between the germline ends. The CDR3 sequence is 17 residues long. The V gene's germline CDR1 is LNHDA and CDR2 SQIVND (reference sequence). The CDR3: CASSVQGGETYNSPLHF. CDR3 bases read: TGTGCCAGTAGCGTACAGGGAGGAGAAACCTATAATTCACCC.

On this clone: The sequenced fragment ends 3 residues before the CDR3 boundary, so the rest is inferred from the germline J gene. The chain couples TRBV20-1 to TRBJ2-2; a possible D gene is TRBD2 (5 bases). Looked up from germline, CDR1 is DFQATT and CDR2 is SNEGSKA (reference sequence). This CDR3 comprises 13 residues. Trimming shortened V by 6 bases and J by 6 bases, and 14 bases separated the two germline ends. CDR3 in amino acids: CSALPSGSGELFF. Incomplete CDR3 DNA: TGCAGTGCCCTCCCCTCGGGGTCCGGGGAG.

Notes on this clone: The read gets to within 3 residues of the CDR3 end, and the germline J gene fills in the rest. This chain connects TRBV19 to TRBJ2-4; the match to TRBD1 covers 8 bases. The germline gives CDR1 LNHDA, CDR2 SQIVND (reference sequence). The CDR3 consists of 16 residues. V trimming: 4 bases; J trimming: 0 bases; junction bases outside the gene matches: 5. The CDR3 loop reads CASSRGQGLAKNIQYF. The CDR3 DNA, read in part, is TGTGCCAGTAGTAGAGGACAGGGACTAGCCAAAAACATT. The variable domain in full, completed from reference TRBV19 and TRBJ2-4, reads DGGITQSPKYLFRKEGQNVTLSCEQNLNHDAMYWYRQDPGQGLRLIYYSQIVNDFQKGDIAEGYSVSREKKESFPLTVTSAQKNPTAFYLCASSRGQGLAKNIQYFGAGTRLSVL.

As for this clone: The read terminates 3 residues ahead of where the CDR3 ends, so the germline J gene completes it. This rearrangement joins TRBV6-1 to TRBJ2-3, with D possibly being TRBD1 (6 bases). Trimming stripped 0 bases from V and 2 bases from J, with 9 bases between. CDR1 and CDR2 (germline): MNHNS, SASEGT. The CDR3 sequence is 15 residues long. The CDR3 DNA, read in part, is TGTGCCAGCAGTGAAGCGGCAGGGGTCACAGATACG. As protein: CASSEAAGVTDT. The whole CDR3 protein reads CASSEAAGVTDTQYF.

As to this clone: The sequence runs out 3 residues before the end of the CDR3; the remainder is reconstructed from the germline J gene. The chain combines TRBV19 with TRBJ1-4; D remains ambiguous. The V end was cut by 3 bases, the J end by 7 bases, with 15 bases between. CDR1 LNHDA and CDR2 SQIVND come from the germline V gene (reference sequence). The CDR3 sequence is 15 residues long. CDR3 in amino acids: CASSMIVASSEKLFF. CDR3 DNA (partial): TGTGCCAGTAGTATGATCGTGGCTTCGAGTGAAAAA. Based on the CDR3 plus reference TRBV19 and TRBJ1-4, the full variable domain is DGGITQSPKYLFRKEGQNVTLSCEQNLNHDAMYWYRQDPGQGLRLIYYSQIVNDFQKGDIAEGYSVSREKKESFPLTVTSAQKNPTAFYLCASSMIVASSEKLFFGSGTQLSVL.

Comment on this clone: Sequencing ends 3 residues short of the CDR3 end; the germline J gene provides the rest. The V call is TRBV28, the J call TRBJ2-2; the match to TRBD1 covers 9 bases. The V gene's germline CDR1 is MDHEN and CDR2 SYDVKM. The trim removed 7 bases at V and 5 bases at J, leaving 5 bases unmatched. This CDR3 spans 14 amino acids. CDR3 amino acids: CASTGTGITGELFF. The covered CDR3 bases are TGTGCCAGCACCGGGACAGGGATAACCGGGGAG.

A note on this clone: The sequenced fragment ends 3 residues before the CDR3 boundary, so the rest is inferred from the germline J gene. The gene calls are TRBV19 and TRBJ2-1; 11 nucleotides agree with TRBD2. The length of the CDR3 is 16 residues. The germline gives CDR1 LNHDA, CDR2 SQIVND (reference sequence). J was trimmed by 4 bases and V by 2 bases; bases with no gene match: 4. The sequenced part of the CDR3 DNA is TGTGCCAGTAGTATATTAGCGGGGGGGGTTTACAATGAG. Its translation: CASSILAGGVYNE. The whole CDR3 sequence reads CASSILAGGVYNEQFF.

About this clone itself: Sequencing ends 3 residues short of the CDR3 end; the germline J gene provides the rest. The V gene is TRBV5-1, the J gene TRBJ1-1; tentatively, D is TRBD1 (5 bases). In germline, CDR1 is SGHRS, CDR2 YFSETQ. The CDR3 runs 14 residues. The V end lost 4 bases, the J end lost 1 base, and 11 bases lay between the germline ends. The covered CDR3 bases are TGCGCCAGCAGCCTCGGGGGGGGGAACACTGAA. Translated: CASSLGGGNTE. The full CDR3 reads CASSLGGGNTEAFF.

To note about this clone: The read terminates 3 residues before the CDR3 end, so the remaining end is supplied by the germline J gene. This chain joins TRBV4-2 and TRBJ2-7; D is perhaps TRBD2 (6 bases). The V end was cut by 1 base, the J end by 2 bases, with 9 bases between. The CDR3 length is 14 residues. CDR1 is LGHNA, CDR2 YNFKEQ, per germline. The part of the CDR3 DNA that was read is TGTGCCAGCAGCCAAGTCTCGGGGGCCTACGAG. Residues: CASSQVSGAYE. The full CDR3 is CASSQVSGAYEQYF.

On this clone itself: The read terminates 3 residues ahead of where the CDR3 ends, so the germline J gene completes it. Additional DNA sequences in this sample encode the identical CDR3. V and J are TRBV5-5 and TRBJ1-3, with D unclear. CDR3 size: 14 residues. Trimming took 3 bases from V and 4 from J, leaving 11 bases between them. In germline, CDR1 is SGHKS, CDR2 YYEKEE (reference sequence). CDR3 loop: CASSSVVGGNTIYF. CDR3 DNA, as far as it was read: TGTGCCAGCAGCTCCGTGGTAGGGGGAAACACC.

Worth noting for this clone: The read finishes 3 residues shy of the CDR3 end, and the germline J gene is used to complete it. The chain is built from TRBV5-1 and TRBJ2-2, with D possibly TRBD1 on 6 matching bases. The V end lost 4 bases, the J end lost 3 bases, and 10 bases lay between the germline ends. The CDR3 runs to 14 residues. CDR1 and CDR2 (germline): SGHRS, YFSETQ. The CDR3 reads CASSPRGDTGELFF. The sequenced part of the CDR3 DNA is TGCGCCAGCAGCCCCAGGGGCGACACCGGGGAG.

With regard to this clone: The CDR3 goes on 3 residues after the read ends, and that part is filled in from the germline J gene. The chain joins TRBV6-1 to TRBJ2-3; 8 bases map to TRBD1. The CDR3 loop spans 15 amino acids. Germline V lookup: CDR1 MNHNS, CDR2 SASEGT. V dropped 1 base and J dropped 0; count of bases not matched to a gene: 0. CDR3 sequence reads: CASSEDRGSTDTQYF. Incomplete CDR3 DNA: TGTGCCAGCAGTGAAGACAGGGGGAGCACAGATACG.

A word on this clone: Coverage ceases 3 residues before the CDR3 finishes, and the germline J gene fills in the end. The V call is TRBV7-2, the J call TRBJ2-2; D is possibly TRBD1 (5 bases). CDR1 is SGHTA and CDR2 is FQGNSA in the germline V gene. The CDR3 runs to 15 residues. CDR3 DNA, as far as it was read: TGTGCCAGCAGCTTAGCAGGTTCTGGGGCCAACGTG. Translating gives CASSLAGSGANV. The full-length CDR3 reads as CASSLAGSGANVLFF.